This entry lists 17 T cell receptor beta chains sequenced from one sample in a study of blood T cell repertoires in COVID-19. The protocol was immunoSEQ multiplex PCR, while the TCRdb copy is restricted to in-frame clones and leaves out a portion. The table includes 110,000 to 150,000 clones, 85% to 90% detected once. The specimen was peripheral blood. These receptors were obtained from a woman aged 55-70 years with active COVID-19.

The rearrangement joins TRBV7-9 to TRBJ1-2; 7 nucleotides match TRBD1. The CDR3 is made up of 15 amino acids. Germline CDR1 and CDR2: SEHNR and FQNEAQ (reference sequence). With V trimmed by 8 bases and J by 1 base, 10 bases remained unmatched. The CDR3 DNA reads TGTGCCAGCGAACCGGGACAGCCCTATAACTATGGCTACACCTTC. Translated, it gives CASEPGQPYNYGYTF. Together with reference TRBV7-9 and TRBJ1-2, the CDR3 gives the full variable domain: DTGVSQNPRHKITKRGQNVTFRCDPISEHNRLYWYRQTLGQGPEFLTYFQNEAQLEKSRLLSDRFSAERPKGSFSTLEIQRTEQGDSAMYLCASEPGQPYNYGYTFGSGTRLTVV.

The V call is TRBV5-4, the J call TRBJ1-3; 12 bases are a match to TRBD1. The CDR3 consists of 17 residues. Germline V lookup: CDR1 SGHNT, CDR2 YYREEE (reference sequence). V gave up 3 bases and J gave up 8 bases; unmatched junction bases: 12. The CDR3 protein is CASSYQGTGGAGDTIYF. CDR3 DNA: TGTGCCAGCAGCTACCAAGGGACAGGGGGCGCAGGAGACACCATATATTTT.

V and J are TRBV28 and TRBJ1-5; TRBD1 matches 7 bases. V lost 6 bases to trimming and J lost 6 bases; unmatched junction nucleotides: 5. This CDR3 contains 13 residues. Germline values: CDR1 MDHEN, CDR2 SYDVKM. The CDR3 loop reads CASSTGVIQPQHF. In DNA, the CDR3 is TGTGCCAGCAGCACAGGGGTAATTCAGCCCCAGCATTTT.

This chain connects TRBV2 to TRBJ1-6, with 7 bases identical to TRBD1. V trimming: 6 bases; J trimming: 7 bases; junction bases outside the gene matches: 9. Germline CDR1 is SNHLY and CDR2 is FYNNEI. The CDR3 is made up of 15 amino acids. The CDR3 bases are TGTGCCAGCAGGGATACACAGGGGAGCAATTCACCCCTCCACTTT. Its protein product is CASRDTQGSNSPLHF.

The J gene is TRBJ2-1, the V gene TRBV7-6, with D unclear. From germline, CDR1 is SGHVS and CDR2 FNYEAQ. V gave up 0 bases and J gave up 0 bases, with 6 bases separating them. The CDR3 is made up of 15 amino acids. Here the CDR3 DNA reads TGTGCCAGCAGCTTAGCTCCGAGCTCCTACAATGAGCAGTTCTTC. This codes for CASSLAPSSYNEQFF. Using reference TRBV7-6 and TRBJ2-1 for the parts outside the CDR3, the full variable domain is GAGVSQSPRYKVTKRGQDVALRCDPISGHVSLYWYRQALGQGPEFLTYFNYEAQQDKSGLPNDRFSAERPEGSISTLTIQRTEQRDSAMYRCASSLAPSSYNEQFFGPGTRLTVL.

The chain couples TRBV25-1 to TRBJ1-6; the D is unclear. Between the trimmed V and J ends, which lost 4 bases and 9 bases, there was a span of 10 bases. The length of the CDR3 is 13 residues. Germline assignment: CDR1 MGHDK and CDR2 SYGVNS. CDR3 coding DNA: TGTGCCAGCAGTGGGACGGGAGCTTCACCCCTCCACTTT. Translated: CASSGTGASPLHF.

This clone was seen more than once but under ten times. The chain combines TRBV7-3 with TRBJ2-7, with 9 bases aligning to TRBD2. The CDR3 is made up of 15 amino acids. Looked up from germline, CDR1 is SGHTA and CDR2 is FQGTGA. V lost 4 bases to trimming and J lost 5 bases; unmatched junction nucleotides: 9. The CDR3 sequence is CASSSNSGSAHEQYF. The DNA for the CDR3 is TGTGCCAGCAGCTCGAATAGCGGGAGTGCTCACGAGCAGTACTTC.

The chain combines TRBV4-2 with TRBJ2-7; 12 bases agree with TRBD2. In germline, CDR1 is LGHNA, CDR2 YNFKEQ. Trimming cost V 0 bases and J 6 bases; bases outside gene matches: 6. The CDR3 extends over 16 amino acids. CDR3 sequence reads: CASSQDLTSGRGEQYF. Written as DNA, the CDR3 is TGTGCCAGCAGCCAAGACTTGACTAGCGGGAGAGGCGAGCAGTACTTC.

In its sample, this clone was seen once. The chain recombines TRBV18 with TRBJ2-2; D gene uncertain. Trimming removed 3 bases from V and 3 bases from J, with 2 bases in between. Germline V gives CDR1 KGHSH, CDR2 LQKENI. CDR3 length: 12 residues. CDR3 in amino acids: CASSPDTGELFF. The CDR3 DNA is TGTGCCAGCTCACCCGACACCGGGGAGCTGTTTTTT.

The chain employs TRBV27 and TRBJ2-1, with 13 bases that match TRBD2. The CDR3 runs to 14 residues. The V and J ends lost 7 bases and 9 bases, in that order; junction bases with no gene match: 6. The germline V gene has CDR1 MNHEY and CDR2 SMNVEV (reference sequence). The CDR3, as DNA: TGTGCCAGCAACGGACTAGCGGGAGCAAGTGAGCAGTTCTTC. Amino acids: CASNGLAGASEQFF.

The gene calls are TRBV4-1 and TRBJ2-7; no clear D. CDR3 size: 13 residues. Germline CDR1 is MGHRA and CDR2 is YSYEKL. Trimming pared 0 bases from V and 4 bases from J, leaving 7 bases between. CDR3 amino acids: CASSQDLSYEQYF. In DNA, the CDR3 is TGCGCCAGCAGCCAAGATCTTTCGTACGAGCAGTACTTC.

V usage is TRBV5-1 and J usage is TRBJ1-1; D unclear. The CDR3 runs to 16 residues. CDR1 is SGHRS, CDR2 YFSETQ, per germline. Trimming took 0 bases from V and 0 from J, leaving 12 bases between them. CDR3 DNA sequence: TGCGCCAGCAGCTTGGTCGGAGGTGGGTTGAACACTGAAGCTTTCTTT. Translating it yields CASSLVGGGLNTEAFF.

The chain combines TRBV27 with TRBJ1-1; TRBD1 might be the D (6 bases). Germline CDR1 is MNHEY and CDR2 is SMNVEV (reference sequence). The CDR3 contains 16 residues. Trimming cost V 8 bases and J 0 bases, with 19 bases left between them. CDR3 in amino acids: CASLRAGKGVNTEAFF. The CDR3 DNA sequence: TGTGCCAGCCTCAGGGCTGGGAAGGGGGTGAACACTGAAGCTTTCTTT.

The rearrangement uses TRBV2 and TRBJ2-3, with TRBD2 matching 9 bases. J lost 2 bases, V lost 6 bases, and 6 bases had no gene match. The length of the CDR3 is 15 residues. Germline V gene lookup returns CDR1 SNHLY and CDR2 FYNNEI. CDR3 sequence (DNA): TGTGCCAGCAGAAGGCGGGGGGGGTCCACAGATACGCAGTATTTT. Encoded protein: CASRRRGGSTDTQYF.

V usage is TRBV18 and J usage is TRBJ2-1; TRBD1 matches 7 bases. Per germline, CDR1 KGHSH and CDR2 LQKENI. Losses at the gene ends were 4 bases for V and 7 bases for J; bases not matched to a gene: 13. The CDR3 has 16 residues. CDR3 in amino acids: CASSQPGTKGANEQFF. The CDR3 DNA is TGTGCCAGCTCACAACCCGGGACCAAGGGGGCAAATGAGCAGTTCTTC. Full variable domain (outside the CDR3, taken from reference TRBV18 and TRBJ2-1): NAGVMQNPRHLVRRRGQEARLRCSPMKGHSHVYWYRQLPEEGLKFMVYLQKENIIDESGMPKERFSAEFPKEGPSILRIQQVVRGDSAAYFCASSQPGTKGANEQFFGPGTRLTVL.

The gene calls are TRBV27 and TRBJ2-2; 13 nucleotides match TRBD2. Germline V CDR1 and CDR2: MNHEY, SMNVEV (reference sequence). Trimming removed 5 bases from V and 1 base from J; junction bases left unmatched: 7. There are 18 residues in the CDR3. The CDR3 here is CASSMRRTSGRNTGELFF. As DNA, the CDR3 is TGTGCCAGCAGTATGCGACGGACTAGCGGGAGGAACACCGGGGAGCTGTTTTTT.

The V and J genes are TRBV9 and TRBJ2-3, with TRBD2 identical over 13 bases. Trimming took 5 bases from V and 8 from J; bases not matched to a gene: 8. The CDR3 is 15 amino acids. Germline V gene lookup returns CDR1 SGDLS and CDR2 YYNGEE. The CDR3 coding sequence is TGTGCCAGCAGTGGGACTAGCGGGATAGTAGGTACGCAGTATTTT. Translated: CASSGTSGIVGTQYF.